This entry lists 27 T cell receptor beta chains sequenced from one sample in a study of T cell responses to AZD1222 COVID-19 vaccine. The method was immunoSEQ multiplex PCR; TCRdb's version includes in-frame clones alone and lacks a portion of them. The sample consists of more than 110,000 clones, roughly nine tenths of them appearing once. The source material was peripheral blood, sampled on day 0 of AZD1222 vaccination. The receptors shown here come from an adult in good health.

This clone was seen a single time. J is TRBJ1-5 and V is TRBV15; 9 nucleotides align to TRBD1. With 3 bases clipped from V and 7 bases from J, the junction kept 4 bases outside the gene matches. Germline V gene sequence: CDR1 LNHNV, CDR2 YYDKDF (reference sequence). The CDR3 contains 14 residues. Written as DNA, the CDR3 is TGTGCCACCAGCAGGGACAGGGGAGGACAGCCCCAGCATTTT. This encodes CATSRDRGGQPQHF. The variable domain in full, with the rest retrieved from reference TRBV15 and TRBJ1-5, is DAMVIQNPRYQVTQFGKPVTLSCSQTLNHNVMYWYQQKSSQAPKLLFHYYDKDFNNEADTPDNFQSRRPNTSFCFLDIRSPGLGDTAMYLCATSRDRGGQPQHFGDGTRLSIL.

The V gene is TRBV4-1, the J gene TRBJ2-1, with 15 bases matching TRBD2. This CDR3 has 19 residues. V shed 1 base, J shed 5 bases, and the junction held 9 bases outside the gene matches. Germline V gene lookup returns CDR1 MGHRA and CDR2 YSYEKL. CDR3 loop: CASSQVPGLAGGPNNEQFF. CDR3 bases: TGCGCCAGCAGCCAAGTCCCGGGACTAGCGGGAGGCCCCAACAATGAGCAGTTCTTC.

The chain couples TRBV24-1 to TRBJ1-1; D gene ambiguous. Germline-derived CDR1 and CDR2 are KGHDR and SFDVKD. Trimming left V 9 bases short and J 4 bases short, with 11 bases between. This CDR3 is 12 amino acids long. The CDR3 here is CATPWRGTEAFF. DNA of the CDR3: TGTGCCACCCCCTGGCGGGGCACTGAAGCTTTCTTT.

The DNA for the CDR3 is TGTGCCAGCAGCCCCCCTAGCGGGAGGGCCTACAATGAGCAGTTCTTC. Its protein is CASSPPSGRAYNEQFF. The chain couples TRBV11-3 to TRBJ2-1; 12 bases map to TRBD2. The CDR3 extends over 16 amino acids. Trimming cost V 5 bases and J 2 bases; bases outside gene matches: 4. Germline V gene sequence: CDR1 SGHNT, CDR2 YENEEA.

This chain joins TRBV30 and TRBJ2-1; no clear D. The V end lost 0 bases, the J end lost 0 bases, and 9 bases lay between the germline ends. Per the germline V gene, CDR1 is GTSNPN and CDR2 is SVGIG (reference sequence). The CDR3 is 15 amino acids. The CDR3 bases are TGTGCCTGGAGTGTAGGAGACCTCTCCTACAATGAGCAGTTCTTC. Encoded protein: CAWSVGDLSYNEQFF.

The chain employs TRBV10-3 and TRBJ1-4; 7 bases align to TRBD1. The germline CDR1 and CDR2 sequences are ENHRY and SYGVKD. V lost 1 base and J lost 5; bases outside the gene matches: 4. The length of the CDR3 is 15 residues. For the CDR3, the DNA is TGTGCCATCAGTGAGTTTACAGGGGAAAATGAAAAACTGTTTTTT. Its protein is CAISEFTGENEKLFF.

The rearrangement joins TRBV7-9 to TRBJ2-5; no firm D call. Trimming shortened V by 2 bases and J by 2 bases, and 12 bases separated the two germline ends. The germline V gene encodes CDR1 SEHNR and CDR2 FQNEAQ (reference sequence). The CDR3 extends over 15 amino acids. The CDR3 DNA reads as TGTGCCAGCAGCTTAACCCGGACGGATCAAGAGACCCAGTACTTC. It translates to CASSLTRTDQETQYF.

The chain employs TRBV19 and TRBJ2-2; D is perhaps TRBD1 or TRBD2 (5 bases each). Looked up from germline, CDR1 is LNHDA and CDR2 is SQIVND (reference sequence). V was cut by 7 bases and J by 0 bases, with 21 bases left in between. The CDR3 sequence is 18 residues long. This CDR3 reads CASMHFTWDGSNTGELFF. The CDR3 nucleotides are TGTGCCAGTATGCACTTTACCTGGGACGGCTCGAACACCGGGGAGCTGTTTTTT.

This chain links TRBV7-6 with TRBJ1-6; 7 positions match TRBD1. J gave up 9 bases and V 3 bases, and 8 bases lay outside the gene matches. This CDR3 spans 15 amino acids. Germline V gene data show CDR1 as SGHVS and CDR2 as FNYEAQ. The CDR3 sequence is CASSLGAQGISPLHF. DNA for the CDR3: TGTGCCAGCAGCTTGGGGGCACAGGGGATTTCACCCCTCCACTTT.

The chain combines TRBV3-1 (or the pseudogene TRBV3-2) with TRBJ2-7, with D tentatively TRBD2 (6 bases). The germline V and J ends were trimmed by 0 bases and 7 bases, with 16 bases remaining between them. There are 15 residues in the CDR3. CDR1 LGHDT and CDR2 YNNKEL come from the germline V gene (reference sequence). CDR3 protein: CASSQDGTYLGEQYF. CDR3 DNA: TGTGCCAGCAGCCAAGATGGGACTTACCTCGGGGAGCAGTACTTC.

The V call is TRBV10-3, the J call TRBJ2-7; 9 positions match TRBD2. The germline gives CDR1 ENHRY, CDR2 SYGVKD. After removal of 6 bases from V and 1 base from J, the junction contained 13 bases not matched to a gene. CDR3 length: 17 amino acids. The CDR3 loop is CAISQWTFSGSSYEQYF. The CDR3 nucleotides are TGTGCCATCAGCCAATGGACTTTTAGCGGGAGTTCCTACGAGCAGTACTTC.

The V gene is TRBV28, the J gene TRBJ1-6; unclear D gene. The germline CDR1 and CDR2 sequences are MDHEN and SYDVKM. Trimming left V 6 bases short and J 9 bases short, with 18 bases between. The CDR3 runs to 15 residues. The CDR3 DNA is TGTGCCAGCAGCCATGAATCGGGTTCGAGTTCACCCCTCCACTTT. It encodes CASSHESGSSSPLHF.

The genes are TRBV2 and TRBJ2-2; D not resolved. V was shortened by 5 bases and J by 0 bases, with 16 bases between the two germline ends. This CDR3 contains 17 residues. Germline CDR1 is SNHLY and CDR2 is FYNNEI. The chain's CDR3 is CASSFPSGAANTGELFF. DNA of the CDR3: TGTGCCAGCAGTTTTCCTTCAGGTGCAGCGAACACCGGGGAGCTGTTTTTT.

The chain couples TRBV28 to TRBJ2-7; D is uncertain. CDR1 is MDHEN, CDR2 SYDVKM, per germline. Trimming removed 5 bases at V and 4 bases at J, with 9 bases between. CDR3 size: 12 residues. The CDR3 coding sequence is TGTGCCAGCAGTCCATCCAGTTACGAGCAGTACTTC. Protein sequence: CASSPSSYEQYF.

The chain carries TRBV7-3 and TRBJ1-2; the match to TRBD1 covers 11 bases. Germline V gene lookup returns CDR1 SGHTA and CDR2 FQGTGA. The J segment lost 6 bases and the V segment lost 5 bases, leaving 11 bases of the junction unmatched. This CDR3 region has 16 residues. CDR3 region: CASSITGTGGLDGYTF. The CDR3 DNA reads TGTGCCAGCAGCATTACCGGGACAGGGGGATTGGATGGCTACACCTTC.

CDR3 coding DNA: TGTGCCAGCAGTCCCGGCCGGTATAGCTCTGGGGCCAACGTCCTGACTTTC. Protein sequence: CASSPGRYSSGANVLTF. V usage is TRBV28 and J usage is TRBJ2-6; D call uncertain. Trimming stripped 5 bases from V and 0 bases from J, with 14 bases between. This CDR3 is 17 amino acids long. Looked up from germline, CDR1 is MDHEN and CDR2 is SYDVKM.

This chain joins TRBV24-1 and TRBJ2-7; possible D gene TRBD2, 6 bases. The CDR3 is 13 amino acids. The V gene lost 7 bases and the J gene lost 4 bases, with 13 bases spanning the gap. Germline loops: CDR1 KGHDR, CDR2 SFDVKD. CDR3: CATSQTSSYEQYF. The CDR3 nucleotides read TGTGCCACCAGCCAGACTAGTAGTTACGAGCAGTACTTC.

V is TRBV4-2 and J is TRBJ2-5; D uncertain. The CDR3 has 15 amino acids. CDR1 LGHNA and CDR2 YNFKEQ come from the germline V gene. V gave up 1 base and J gave up 5 bases, with 14 bases separating them. CDR3 nucleotide sequence: TGTGCCAGCAGCCAAGCCGGAATCTCCGGGGAGACCCAGTACTTC. Protein product: CASSQAGISGETQYF.

The CDR3 DNA is TGCAGCGTTCGTGGAACTAATGAAAAACTGTTTTTT. Residues: CSVRGTNEKLFF. The rearrangement uses TRBV29-1 and TRBJ1-4; D unclear. Per the germline V gene, CDR1 is SQVTM and CDR2 is ANQGSEA. This CDR3 is built from 12 residues. V was pared by 5 bases and J by 1 base, with 5 bases between.

V is TRBV18 and J is TRBJ1-4; D unclear. The V gene lost 7 bases and the J gene lost 0 bases, with 15 bases spanning the gap. The CDR3 loop spans 16 amino acids. The V gene's germline CDR1 is KGHSH and CDR2 LQKENI. CDR3 region: CASLGSRAPTNEKLFF. The CDR3 DNA sequence: TGTGCCAGCTTAGGGAGCCGGGCCCCAACTAATGAAAAACTGTTTTTT.

The chain employs TRBV4-3 and TRBJ1-2; the D gene is possibly TRBD1 (6 bases). V gave up 4 bases and J gave up 5 bases, with 11 bases separating them. CDR1 and CDR2 from the germline V gene are LGHNA and YSLEER. The CDR3 length is 13 residues. CDR3: CASSRTAQYGYTF. The CDR3 nucleotides read TGCGCCAGCAGCCGGACAGCCCAATATGGCTACACCTTC.

This clone was observed a single time. This chain uses TRBV4-3 with TRBJ1-4, with 8 bases matching TRBD1. CDR1 LGHNA and CDR2 YSLEER come from the germline V gene. The CDR3 is made up of 15 amino acids. J was trimmed by 8 bases and V by 2 bases; bases with no gene match: 7. CDR3 coding DNA: TGCGCCAGCAGCCAAAATGACAGGGGTGGCGAAAAACTGTTTTTT. As protein: CASSQNDRGGEKLFF.

The chain couples TRBV24-1 to TRBJ2-2; perhaps TRBD2 as D (5 bases). Germline CDR1 reads KGHDR; CDR2 reads SFDVKD. This CDR3 has 15 residues. V was clipped by 6 bases and J by 1 base, with 11 bases between them. CDR3 bases: TGTGCCACCAGTCGGGCGGGCAGGAACACCGGGGAGCTGTTTTTT. It specifies CATSRAGRNTGELFF.

This clone was counted once. V usage is TRBV4-2 and J usage is TRBJ2-7; 8 nucleotides align to TRBD1. V lost 2 bases to trimming and J lost 3 bases; unmatched junction nucleotides: 3. Germline CDR1 and CDR2: LGHNA and YNFKEQ. The CDR3 contains 14 residues. In DNA, the CDR3 is TGTGCCAGCAGCCAACCGGACAGGGACTACGAGCAGTACTTC. Its protein is CASSQPDRDYEQYF.

The genes are TRBV7-3 and TRBJ1-2; TRBD1 matches at 7 bases. Germline CDR1 reads SGHTA; CDR2 reads FQGTGA. V shed 8 bases and J 3 bases; nucleotides not matched to a gene: 12. This CDR3 has 15 residues. CDR3 protein: CASAEPGQGDYGYTF. The CDR3 DNA follows: TGTGCCAGCGCCGAGCCGGGGCAGGGGGACTATGGCTACACCTTC. Combining the CDR3 with reference TRBV7-3 and TRBJ1-2 gives the whole variable domain GAGVSQTPSNKVTEKGKYVELRCDPISGHTALYWYRQSLGQGPEFLIYFQGTGAADDSGLPNDRFFAVRPEGSVSTLKIQRTERGDSAVYLCASAEPGQGDYGYTFGSGTRLTVV.

This chain links TRBV7-9 with TRBJ1-1, with D unresolved. This CDR3 has 13 amino acids. Germline CDR1 reads SEHNR; CDR2 reads FQNEAQ (reference sequence). V was clipped by 2 bases and J by 7 bases, with 11 bases between them. CDR3 bases: TGTGCCAGCAGCTTAATGCAGGACGGTGAAGCTTTCTTT. It encodes CASSLMQDGEAFF.

The chain has TRBV5-6 and TRBJ2-7; D not resolved. This CDR3 comprises 12 residues. V was cut by 5 bases and J by 4 bases, with 10 bases left in between. The germline V gene has CDR1 SGHDT and CDR2 YYEEEE. The CDR3 coding sequence is TGTGCCAGCAGTCGTGACTCTTACGAGCAGTACTTC. Translating gives CASSRDSYEQYF.